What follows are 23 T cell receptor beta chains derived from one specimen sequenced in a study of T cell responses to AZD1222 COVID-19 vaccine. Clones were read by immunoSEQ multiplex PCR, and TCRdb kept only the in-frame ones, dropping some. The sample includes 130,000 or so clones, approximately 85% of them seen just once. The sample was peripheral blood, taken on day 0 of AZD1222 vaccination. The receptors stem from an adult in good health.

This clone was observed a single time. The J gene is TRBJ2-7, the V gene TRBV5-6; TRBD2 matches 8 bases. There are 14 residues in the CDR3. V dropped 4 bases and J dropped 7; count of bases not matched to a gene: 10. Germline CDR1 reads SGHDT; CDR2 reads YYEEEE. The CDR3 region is CASSPWGAGGEQYF. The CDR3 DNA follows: TGTGCCAGCAGCCCGTGGGGGGCGGGGGGAGAGCAGTACTTC.

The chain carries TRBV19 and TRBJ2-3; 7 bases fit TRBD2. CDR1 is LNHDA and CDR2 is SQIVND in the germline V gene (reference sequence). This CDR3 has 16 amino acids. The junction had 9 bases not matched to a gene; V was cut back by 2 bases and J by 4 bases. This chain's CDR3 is CASSITRTSSPDTQYF. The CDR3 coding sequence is TGTGCCAGTAGTATAACCCGGACTAGTTCCCCAGATACGCAGTATTTT. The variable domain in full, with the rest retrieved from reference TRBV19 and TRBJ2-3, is DGGITQSPKYLFRKEGQNVTLSCEQNLNHDAMYWYRQDPGQGLRLIYYSQIVNDFQKGDIAEGYSVSREKKESFPLTVTSAQKNPTAFYLCASSITRTSSPDTQYFGPGTRLTVL.

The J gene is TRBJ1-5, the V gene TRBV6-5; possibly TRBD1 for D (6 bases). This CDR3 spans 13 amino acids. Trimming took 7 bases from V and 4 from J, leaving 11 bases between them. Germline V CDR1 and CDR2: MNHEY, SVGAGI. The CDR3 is CASNRALNQPQHF. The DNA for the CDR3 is TGTGCCAGCAACAGGGCCCTTAATCAGCCCCAGCATTTT.

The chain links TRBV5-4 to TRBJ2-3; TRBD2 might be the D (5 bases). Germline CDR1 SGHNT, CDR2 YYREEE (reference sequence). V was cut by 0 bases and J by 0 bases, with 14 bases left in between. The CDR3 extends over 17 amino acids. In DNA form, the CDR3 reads TGTGCCAGCAGCTTGGATCTAGCAGGCGGTAGCACAGATACGCAGTATTTT. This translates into CASSLDLAGGSTDTQYF.

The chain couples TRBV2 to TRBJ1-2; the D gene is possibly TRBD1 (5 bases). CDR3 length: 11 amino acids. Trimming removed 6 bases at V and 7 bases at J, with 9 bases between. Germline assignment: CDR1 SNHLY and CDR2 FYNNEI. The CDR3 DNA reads TGTGCCAGCAGCCCAGGGAGTGGCTACACCTTC. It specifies CASSPGSGYTF.

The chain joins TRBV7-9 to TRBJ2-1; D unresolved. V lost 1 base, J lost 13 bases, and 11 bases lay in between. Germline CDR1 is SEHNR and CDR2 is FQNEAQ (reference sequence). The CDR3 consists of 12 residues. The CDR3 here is CASSLVNVPQFF. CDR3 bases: TGTGCCAGCAGCTTAGTTAACGTCCCCCAGTTCTTC.

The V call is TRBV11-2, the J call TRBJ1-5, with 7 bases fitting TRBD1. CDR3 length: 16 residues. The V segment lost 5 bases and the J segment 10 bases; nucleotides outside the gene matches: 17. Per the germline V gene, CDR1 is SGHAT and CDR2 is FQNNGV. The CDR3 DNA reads TGTGCCAGCAGCCCGAAACTAGGACAGGCCCCTTACCCCCAGCATTTT. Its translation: CASSPKLGQAPYPQHF.

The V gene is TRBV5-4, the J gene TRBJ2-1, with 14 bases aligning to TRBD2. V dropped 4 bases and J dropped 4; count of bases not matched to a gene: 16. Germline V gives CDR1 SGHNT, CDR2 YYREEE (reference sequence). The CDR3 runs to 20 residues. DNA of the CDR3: TGTGCCAGCAGCCCCCCACCGGGACTAGCGGGGGTCAGCCTATACAATGAGCAGTTCTTC. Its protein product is CASSPPPGLAGVSLYNEQFF.

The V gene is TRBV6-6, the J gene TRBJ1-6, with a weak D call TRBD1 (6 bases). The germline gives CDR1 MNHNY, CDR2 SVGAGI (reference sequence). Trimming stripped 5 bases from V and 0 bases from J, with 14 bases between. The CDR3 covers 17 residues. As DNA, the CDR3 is TGTGCCAGCAGTCCTCTAAGGGGGACCTCCTATAATTCACCCCTCCACTTT. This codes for CASSPLRGTSYNSPLHF.

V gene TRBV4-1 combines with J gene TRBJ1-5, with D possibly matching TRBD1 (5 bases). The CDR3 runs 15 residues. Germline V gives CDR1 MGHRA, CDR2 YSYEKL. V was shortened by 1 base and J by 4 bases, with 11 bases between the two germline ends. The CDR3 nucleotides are TGCGCCAGCAGCCAAGGAGGGGTGAGTAATCAGCCCCAGCATTTT. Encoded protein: CASSQGGVSNQPQHF.

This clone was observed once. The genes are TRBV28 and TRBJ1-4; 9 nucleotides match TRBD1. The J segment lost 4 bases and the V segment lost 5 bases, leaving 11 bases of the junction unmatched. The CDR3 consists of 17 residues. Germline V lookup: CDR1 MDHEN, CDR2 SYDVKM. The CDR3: CASSLTGRDRVNEKLFF. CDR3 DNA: TGTGCCAGCAGTCTAACCGGCCGGGACAGGGTTAATGAAAAACTGTTTTTT.

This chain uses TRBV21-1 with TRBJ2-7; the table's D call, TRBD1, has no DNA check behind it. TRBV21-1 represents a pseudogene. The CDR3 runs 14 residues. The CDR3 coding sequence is TGTGCCAGCAGCACATTGGACAGCTCCTACGAGCAGTACTTC. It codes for CASSTLDSSYEQYF.

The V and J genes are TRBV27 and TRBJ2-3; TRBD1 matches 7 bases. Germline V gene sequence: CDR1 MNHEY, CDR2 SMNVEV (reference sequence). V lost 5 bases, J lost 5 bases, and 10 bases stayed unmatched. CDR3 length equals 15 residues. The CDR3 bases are TGTGCCAGCAGTACCGATACAGGGGCGGGAGATACGCAGTATTTT. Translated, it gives CASSTDTGAGDTQYF.

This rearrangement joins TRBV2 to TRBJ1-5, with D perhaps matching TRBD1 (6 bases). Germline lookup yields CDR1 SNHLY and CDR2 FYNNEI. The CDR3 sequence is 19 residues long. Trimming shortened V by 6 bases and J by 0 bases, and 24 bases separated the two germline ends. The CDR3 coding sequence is TGTGCCAGCAGGGGCGTTCAGGGGACCGCCTCCTATAGCAATCAGCCCCAGCATTTT. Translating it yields CASRGVQGTASYSNQPQHF.

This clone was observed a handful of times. CDR3 protein: CASSLRLNTEAFF. In DNA form, the CDR3 reads TGTGCCAGCAGTTTGAGGTTGAACACTGAAGCTTTCTTT. This chain uses TRBV12-3 or TRBV12-4 with TRBJ1-1, with D uncertain. This CDR3 region has 13 residues. V lost 3 bases and J 0 bases, leaving 5 bases between the germline ends.

The CDR3 loop is CASSYSGYTDTQYF. The CDR3 DNA follows: TGTGCCAGCAGTTACTCCGGTTACACAGATACGCAGTATTTT. The chain joins TRBV6-2 or TRBV6-3 to TRBJ2-3; D unclear. V dropped 0 bases and J dropped 2 bases, with 6 bases sitting between them. CDR1 MNHEY and CDR2 SVGEGT come from the germline V gene. The CDR3 sequence is 14 residues long.

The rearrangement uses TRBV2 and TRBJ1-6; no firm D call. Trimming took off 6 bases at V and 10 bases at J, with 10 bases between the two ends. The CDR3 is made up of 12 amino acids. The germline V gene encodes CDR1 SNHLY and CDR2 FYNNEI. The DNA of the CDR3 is TGTGCCAGCAGCGAGGAAGTGTCACCCCTCCACTTT. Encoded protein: CASSEEVSPLHF.

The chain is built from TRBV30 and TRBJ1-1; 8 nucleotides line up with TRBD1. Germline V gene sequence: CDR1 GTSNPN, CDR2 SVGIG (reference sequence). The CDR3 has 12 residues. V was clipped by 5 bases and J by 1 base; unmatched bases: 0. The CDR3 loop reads CAWGTGNTEAFF. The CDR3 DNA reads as TGTGCCTGGGGGACAGGGAACACTGAAGCTTTCTTT.

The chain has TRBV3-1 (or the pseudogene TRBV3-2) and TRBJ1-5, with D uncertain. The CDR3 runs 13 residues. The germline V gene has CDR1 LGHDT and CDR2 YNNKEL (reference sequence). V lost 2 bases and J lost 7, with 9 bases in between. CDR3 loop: CASSQTPQQPQHF. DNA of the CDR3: TGTGCCAGCAGCCAAACACCCCAACAGCCCCAGCATTTT.

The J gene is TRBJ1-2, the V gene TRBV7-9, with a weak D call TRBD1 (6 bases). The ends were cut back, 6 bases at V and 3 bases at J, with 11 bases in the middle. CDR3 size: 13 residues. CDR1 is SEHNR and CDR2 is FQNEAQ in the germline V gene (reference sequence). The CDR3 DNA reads TGTGCCAGCAGATCAGGGGTTTACTATGGCTACACCTTC. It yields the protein CASRSGVYYGYTF.

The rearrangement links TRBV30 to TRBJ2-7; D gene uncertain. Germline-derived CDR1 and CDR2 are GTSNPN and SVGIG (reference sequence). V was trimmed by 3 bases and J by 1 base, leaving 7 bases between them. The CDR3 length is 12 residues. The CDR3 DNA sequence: TGTGCCTGGAGAGGCTATTCCTACGAGCAGTACTTC. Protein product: CAWRGYSYEQYF. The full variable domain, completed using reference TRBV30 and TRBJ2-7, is SQTIHQWPATLVQPVGSPLSLECTVEGTSNPNLYWYRQAAGRGLQLLFYSVGIGQISSEVPQNLSASRPQDRQFILSSKKLLLSDSGFYLCAWRGYSYEQYFGPGTRLTVT.

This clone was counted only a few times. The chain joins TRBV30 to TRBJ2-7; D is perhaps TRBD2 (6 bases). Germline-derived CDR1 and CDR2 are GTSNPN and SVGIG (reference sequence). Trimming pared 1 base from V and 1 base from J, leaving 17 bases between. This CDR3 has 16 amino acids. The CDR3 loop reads CAWSARDRDFSYEQYF. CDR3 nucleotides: TGTGCCTGGAGTGCACGGGACCGGGACTTTTCCTACGAGCAGTACTTC.

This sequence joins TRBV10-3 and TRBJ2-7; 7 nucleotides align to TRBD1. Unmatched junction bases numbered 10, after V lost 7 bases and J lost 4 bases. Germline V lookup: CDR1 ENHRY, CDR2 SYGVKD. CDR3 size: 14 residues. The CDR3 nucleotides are TGTGCCATCACCCCGGCAGAGGGGGCTTACGAGCAGTACTTC. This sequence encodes CAITPAEGAYEQYF.